The next 30 T cell receptor beta chains were all read from a single sample in a study of shared clonotypes between healthy human individuals. CD8 cells regarded as naive lacked CD45RO, were positively chosen for CCR7, and omitted terminally differentiated effector memory CD45RA+ cells. Assay used: immunoSEQ multiplex PCR; TCRdb lists only in-frame clones, some missing. The sample includes about 2.1 million clones, just over 90% of them seen just once. Sequenced material: naive CD8+ T cells from PBMCs. Every receptor here comes from a man younger than 35 in good health. Some clones in this sample may be carry-over from other donors' samples.

This chain uses TRBV7-2 with TRBJ2-1; D is undetermined. The CDR3 consists of 16 residues. Germline V lookup: CDR1 SGHTA, CDR2 FQGNSA. V dropped 5 bases and J dropped 0 bases, with 14 bases sitting between them. The chain's CDR3 is CASSPLFIGSYNEQFF. The CDR3 DNA reads as TGTGCCAGCAGCCCTCTTTTCATAGGCTCCTACAATGAGCAGTTCTTC.

The genes are TRBV29-1 and TRBJ2-3; 7 bases match TRBD2. Losses at the gene ends were 3 bases for V and 1 base for J; bases not matched to a gene: 19. The germline CDR1 and CDR2 sequences are SQVTM and ANQGSEA. This CDR3 is built from 19 residues. This CDR3 reads CSVDYGASGAGKGTDTQYF. The CDR3 nucleotides read TGCAGCGTTGACTATGGCGCTAGCGGAGCCGGAAAAGGCACAGATACGCAGTATTTT.

In this sample, this clone turned up a few times. This rearrangement joins TRBV30 to TRBJ1-5, with TRBD1 matching over 8 bases. With 0 bases clipped from V and 2 bases from J, the junction kept 3 bases outside the gene matches. This CDR3 spans 15 amino acids. Germline V gene lookup returns CDR1 GTSNPN and CDR2 SVGIG (reference sequence). The CDR3, as DNA: TGTGCCTGGAGTGTATTGGGACAGGGCAATCAGCCCCAGCATTTT. It yields the protein CAWSVLGQGNQPQHF.

This clone was detected only once. The chain links TRBV27 to TRBJ2-2, with D possibly called TRBD1 or TRBD2 (5 bases each). The V and J ends lost 2 bases and 9 bases respectively, with 13 bases between them. Germline V gene data show CDR1 as MNHEY and CDR2 as SMNVEV (reference sequence). CDR3 length: 14 amino acids. The CDR3 protein is CASSLLGPLWELFF. As DNA, the CDR3 is TGTGCCAGCAGTTTACTGGGACCCCTATGGGAGCTGTTTTTT.

The V and J genes are TRBV4-3 and TRBJ1-3; D gene unclear. The V end lost 5 bases, the J end lost 6 bases, and 14 bases lay between the germline ends. The CDR3 totals 14 residues. Per the germline V gene, CDR1 is LGHNA and CDR2 is YSLEER. CDR3 amino acids: CASSWSSSKNTIYF. The CDR3 region has the DNA TGCGCCAGCAGCTGGAGCTCCTCCAAAAACACCATATATTTT.

Comment on this clone: The same CDR3 also results from other DNA sequences found in this sample. This chain joins TRBV5-6 and TRBJ1-1; D gene ambiguous. The CDR3 has 14 amino acids. Trimming removed 0 bases at V and 0 bases at J, with 6 bases between. Germline CDR1 reads SGHDT; CDR2 reads YYEEEE. Written as DNA, the CDR3 is TGTGCCAGCAGCTTGGGTCCGCTGAACACTGAAGCTTTCTTT. Translating it yields CASSLGPLNTEAFF. Together with reference TRBV5-6 and TRBJ1-1, the CDR3 gives the full variable domain: DAGVTQSPTHLIKTRGQQVTLRCSPKSGHDTVSWYQQALGQGPQFIFQYYEEEERQRGNFPDRFSGHQFPNYSSELNVNALLLGDSALYLCASSLGPLNTEAFFGQGTRLTVV.

The V call is TRBV11-3, the J call TRBJ1-1, with D perhaps TRBD1 (5 bases). The length of the CDR3 is 14 residues. The V gene's germline CDR1 is SGHNT and CDR2 YENEEA. Trimming left V 5 bases short and J 1 base short, with 11 bases between. The CDR3 DNA reads TGTGCCAGCAGCCCCCGGGGGGGGAACACTGAAGCTTTCTTT. This codes for CASSPRGGNTEAFF.

This sequence joins TRBV12-5 and TRBJ2-5, with 10 positions matching TRBD1. The trim removed 5 bases at V and 4 bases at J, leaving 4 bases unmatched. Looked up from germline, CDR1 is LGHNT and CDR2 is FRNRAP. The CDR3 is 14 residues long. CDR3 sequence (DNA): TGTGCTAGTGGTCCCGGGACAGGGGCAGAGACCCAGTACTTC. This translates into CASGPGTGAETQYF.

The chain has TRBV5-6 and TRBJ2-7; D gene unclear. This CDR3 region has 13 residues. CDR1 is SGHDT, CDR2 YYEEEE, per germline. Deletions cut 2 bases from V and 6 bases from J, with 12 bases between. The CDR3 region is CASSFSVLGEQYF. DNA for the CDR3: TGTGCCAGCAGCTTCTCGGTCCTGGGCGAGCAGTACTTC. The whole variable domain, filled in from reference TRBV5-6 and TRBJ2-7, reads DAGVTQSPTHLIKTRGQQVTLRCSPKSGHDTVSWYQQALGQGPQFIFQYYEEEERQRGNFPDRFSGHQFPNYSSELNVNALLLGDSALYLCASSFSVLGEQYFGPGTRLTVT.

The J gene is TRBJ2-7, the V gene TRBV10-3, with 7 bases lining up with TRBD1. CDR3 length: 15 amino acids. The junction had 7 bases not matched to a gene; V was cut back by 4 bases and J by 1 base. Looked up from germline, CDR1 is ENHRY and CDR2 is SYGVKD. The CDR3 DNA sequence: TGTGCCATCAGTGTGGACAGGTTGACTTCCTACGAGCAGTACTTC. Translation: CAISVDRLTSYEQYF.

CDR3 amino acids: CASSQANTGELFF. In nucleotides, the CDR3 is TGCGCCAGCAGTCAGGCGAACACCGGGGAGCTGTTTTTT. J is TRBJ2-2 and V is TRBV5-1; D remains ambiguous. From germline, CDR1 is SGHRS and CDR2 YFSETQ. V lost 5 bases and J 0 bases, leaving 5 bases between the germline ends. CDR3 size: 13 residues.

The chain employs TRBV5-6 and TRBJ2-2; D unclear. Germline CDR1 SGHDT, CDR2 YYEEEE. The V end lost 4 bases, the J end lost 6 bases, and 10 bases lay between the germline ends. This CDR3 has 13 amino acids. CDR3 in amino acids: CASSGTLAGELFF. The CDR3 bases are TGTGCCAGCAGCGGAACACTGGCCGGGGAGCTGTTTTTT.

The gene calls are TRBV4-1 and TRBJ2-5; the match to TRBD1 covers 7 bases. Germline loops: CDR1 MGHRA, CDR2 YSYEKL. V lost 4 bases, J lost 6 bases, and 14 bases stayed unmatched. The CDR3 is made up of 16 amino acids. CDR3 DNA: TGCGCCAGCAGCCTGGTTGGACAGGCGACGGGAAAGACCCAGTACTTC. Amino acids: CASSLVGQATGKTQYF.

The chain's CDR3 is CASSLVLAGGPDTGELFF. DNA for the CDR3: TGTGCCAGCAGTTTAGTACTAGCGGGAGGGCCGGACACCGGGGAGCTGTTTTTT. V and J are TRBV27 and TRBJ2-2; 13 nucleotides match TRBD2. The V gene's germline CDR1 is MNHEY and CDR2 SMNVEV (reference sequence). The CDR3 length is 18 residues. J gave up 3 bases and V 2 bases, and 6 bases lay outside the gene matches.

CDR3 residues: CASSLPWRSRENEQFF. The DNA for the CDR3 is TGTGCCAGCAGCCTCCCATGGAGGAGTAGGGAGAATGAGCAGTTCTTC. V and J are TRBV7-9 and TRBJ2-1; tentatively, D is TRBD2 (5 bases). The V end lost 5 bases, the J end lost 7 bases, and 21 bases lay between the germline ends. This CDR3 region has 16 residues. The germline CDR1 and CDR2 sequences are SEHNR and FQNEAQ (reference sequence). The whole variable domain, remainder taken from reference TRBV7-9 and TRBJ2-1, is DTGVSQNPRHKITKRGQNVTFRCDPISEHNRLYWYRQTLGQGPEFLTYFQNEAQLEKSRLLSDRFSAERPKGSFSTLEIQRTEQGDSAMYLCASSLPWRSRENEQFFGPGTRLTVL.

The V call is TRBV14, the J call TRBJ1-2; 10 bases map to TRBD1. This CDR3 comprises 14 residues. V trimming: 3 bases; J trimming: 7 bases; junction bases outside the gene matches: 5. Germline CDR1 and CDR2: SGHDN and FVKESK. In DNA form, the CDR3 reads TGTGCCAGCAGCCATCCGGGACAGGGGACTGGCTACACCTTC. This encodes CASSHPGQGTGYTF.

The chain recombines TRBV7-8 with TRBJ2-1, with D possibly matching TRBD2 (6 bases). V was cut by 5 bases and J by 5 bases, with 16 bases left in between. In germline, CDR1 is SGHVS, CDR2 FQNEAQ. This CDR3 spans 15 amino acids. The CDR3: CASSLLRDFNNEQFF. In nucleotides, the CDR3 is TGTGCCAGCAGCCTACTACGGGACTTTAACAATGAGCAGTTCTTC.

The chain is built from TRBV27 and TRBJ2-1; weak D call: TRBD1 (5 bases). Germline V CDR1 and CDR2: MNHEY, SMNVEV (reference sequence). V was shortened by 5 bases and J by 2 bases, with 10 bases between the two germline ends. CDR3 size: 14 residues. CDR3 sequence: CASSPMTAYNEQFF. The CDR3 bases are TGTGCCAGCAGTCCGATGACAGCCTACAATGAGCAGTTCTTC.

The chain has TRBV11-2 and TRBJ2-6; D remains ambiguous. V lost 3 bases and J lost 1, with 13 bases in between. The CDR3 is 17 residues long. Germline CDR1 and CDR2: SGHAT and FQNNGV. Here the CDR3 DNA reads TGTGCCAGCAGCTTGTGGGGTGGCCCTTCTGGGGCCAACGTCCTGACTTTC. This encodes CASSLWGGPSGANVLTF. The full variable domain, rest sourced from reference TRBV11-2 and TRBJ2-6, is EAGVAQSPRYKIIEKRQSVAFWCNPISGHATLYWYQQILGQGPKLLIQFQNNGVVDDSQLPKDRFSAERLKGVDSTLKIQPAKLEDSAVYLCASSLWGGPSGANVLTFGAGSRLTVL.

The J gene is TRBJ2-1, the V gene TRBV12-5; D remains unclear. The length of the CDR3 is 13 residues. The ends were cut back, 1 base at V and 8 bases at J, with 9 bases in the middle. Per the germline V gene, CDR1 is LGHNT and CDR2 is FRNRAP. The CDR3 region is CASGLASSHEQFF. CDR3 nucleotide sequence: TGTGCTAGTGGTTTGGCATCCAGTCATGAGCAGTTCTTC.

This chain's CDR3 is CASSLNSGTPIYEQYF. The CDR3 region has the DNA TGTGCCAGCAGTTTAAACTCCGGGACCCCTATTTACGAGCAGTACTTC. The chain couples TRBV27 to TRBJ2-7, with D perhaps matching TRBD1 or TRBD2 (5 bases each). Germline CDR1 reads MNHEY; CDR2 reads SMNVEV (reference sequence). CDR3 length: 16 amino acids. V was trimmed by 2 bases and J by 4 bases, leaving 18 bases between them.

V is TRBV13 and J is TRBJ2-7; unclear D gene. The CDR3 loop spans 15 amino acids. Trimming cost V 5 bases and J 4 bases, with 18 bases left between them. CDR1 is PRHDT, CDR2 FYEKMQ, per germline (reference sequence). CDR3: CASSTRSGREYEQYF. The CDR3 nucleotides read TGTGCCAGCAGCACTCGTTCCGGCAGAGAATACGAGCAGTACTTC.

J is TRBJ2-3 and V is TRBV9, with unresolved D. The V gene's germline CDR1 is SGDLS and CDR2 YYNGEE. V was cut by 0 bases and J by 7 bases, with 6 bases left in between. The CDR3 runs 12 residues. CDR3 DNA: TGTGCCAGCAGCGTAGGAAGCAATACGCAGTATTTT. Protein sequence: CASSVGSNTQYF.

CDR3: CASSIDPRTGTTDTQYF. The CDR3 nucleotides read TGTGCCAGTAGTATAGACCCTCGGACAGGAACCACAGATACGCAGTATTTT. The V and J genes are TRBV19 and TRBJ2-3; 7 bases match TRBD1. The CDR3 runs to 17 residues. Trimming cost V 0 bases and J 2 bases; bases outside gene matches: 8. CDR1 is LNHDA, CDR2 SQIVND, per germline (reference sequence).

The V call is TRBV5-6, the J call TRBJ2-7; 11 bases line up with TRBD1. Per germline, CDR1 SGHDT and CDR2 YYEEEE. The CDR3 loop spans 15 amino acids. After removal of 4 bases from V and 7 bases from J, the junction contained 10 bases not matched to a gene. As DNA, the CDR3 is TGTGCCAGCAGCGCAGGGACAGGGGGGTCAAGGGAGCAGTACTTC. It encodes CASSAGTGGSREQYF.

The chain carries TRBV4-2 and TRBJ1-4; D not certain. The germline gives CDR1 LGHNA, CDR2 YNFKEQ. Between the trimmed V and J ends, which lost 1 base and 4 bases, there was a span of 10 bases. This CDR3 comprises 15 residues. CDR3 DNA sequence: TGTGCCAGCAGCCAAGCCCTCGGATATAATGAAAAACTGTTTTTT. Protein sequence: CASSQALGYNEKLFF.

This clone was counted a few times. The chain employs TRBV7-9 and TRBJ1-3, with D possibly matching TRBD1 (5 bases). Per the germline V gene, CDR1 is SEHNR and CDR2 is FQNEAQ (reference sequence). The CDR3 totals 16 residues. Trimming took off 5 bases at V and 2 bases at J, with 16 bases between the two ends. This chain's CDR3 is CASSVLLRDPGNTIYF. In DNA, the CDR3 is TGTGCCAGCAGCGTGCTATTACGGGACCCTGGAAACACCATATATTTT.

V usage is TRBV11-2 and J usage is TRBJ2-7, with D possibly TRBD1 on 5 matching bases. The germline V and J ends were trimmed by 5 bases and 2 bases, with 16 bases remaining between them. Looked up from germline, CDR1 is SGHAT and CDR2 is FQNNGV. The CDR3 length is 15 residues. As DNA, the CDR3 is TGTGCCAGCAGCCAGCCCCATGGACAAGCCTACGAGCAGTACTTC. It encodes CASSQPHGQAYEQYF. Drawing the rest from reference TRBV11-2 and TRBJ2-7, the complete variable domain is EAGVAQSPRYKIIEKRQSVAFWCNPISGHATLYWYQQILGQGPKLLIQFQNNGVVDDSQLPKDRFSAERLKGVDSTLKIQPAKLEDSAVYLCASSQPHGQAYEQYFGPGTRLTVT.

V is TRBV27 and J is TRBJ2-5; 7 bases map to TRBD1. The V and J ends lost 3 bases and 7 bases, in that order; junction bases with no gene match: 11. Germline V gene sequence: CDR1 MNHEY, CDR2 SMNVEV (reference sequence). This CDR3 contains 15 residues. This CDR3 is CASSLYKGAVGTQYF. CDR3 nucleotides: TGTGCCAGCAGTTTGTATAAGGGGGCCGTTGGGACCCAGTACTTC.

The chain couples TRBV27 to TRBJ2-7; D remains ambiguous. Trimming cost V 0 bases and J 2 bases, with 11 bases left between them. This CDR3 has 15 amino acids. Germline CDR1 and CDR2: MNHEY and SMNVEV (reference sequence). The CDR3 region is CASSLSAYTTYEQYF. The CDR3 nucleotides are TGTGCCAGCAGTTTATCGGCCTATACGACCTACGAGCAGTACTTC.